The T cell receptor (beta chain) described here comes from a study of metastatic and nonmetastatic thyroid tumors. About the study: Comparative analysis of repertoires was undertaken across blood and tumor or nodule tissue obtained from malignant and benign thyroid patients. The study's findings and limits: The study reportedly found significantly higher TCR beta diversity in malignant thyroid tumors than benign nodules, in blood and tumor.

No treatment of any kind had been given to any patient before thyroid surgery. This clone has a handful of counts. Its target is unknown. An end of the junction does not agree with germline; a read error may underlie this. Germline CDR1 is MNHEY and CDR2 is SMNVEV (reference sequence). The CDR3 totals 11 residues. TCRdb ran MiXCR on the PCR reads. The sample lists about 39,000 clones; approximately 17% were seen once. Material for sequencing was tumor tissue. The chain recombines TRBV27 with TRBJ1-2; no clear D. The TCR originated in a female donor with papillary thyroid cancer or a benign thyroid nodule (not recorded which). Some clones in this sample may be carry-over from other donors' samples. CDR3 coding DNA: TGTGCCAGCGGTTTCGAGTATGGCTACACCTTC. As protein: CASGFEYGYTF.